This record concerns one TCR beta chain sequence. Its antigen is unidentified. This entry is derived from a study of shared clonotypes between healthy human individuals. Study-level results: The naive CD4 repertoires of a few donors were compared, and around 4.9% of clonotypes were shared. Clonotypes which were not shared had lower generation probabilities than clonotypes that all four donors shared.

As defined, naive CD8 cells were CD45RO-negative and positively selected for CCR7, with terminally differentiated effector memory CD45RA+ cells excluded. Profiling relied on immunoSEQ multiplex PCR, and the TCRdb table lists in-frame clones only, not all of them. The repertoire holds about 2.1 million clones, with 90% to 95% as singletons. The CDR3 is made up of 15 amino acids. V was shortened by 0 bases and J by 0 bases, with 9 bases between the two germline ends. The germline V gene has CDR1 MNHNY and CDR2 SVGAGI (reference sequence). V gene TRBV6-6 combines with J gene TRBJ2-7, with D unresolved. Specimen: naive CD8+ T cells from PBMCs. The receptor was derived from a man between 18 and 29 years old in good health. Some clones in this sample may be carry-over from other donors' samples. CDR3 in amino acids: CASSYSDSLSYEQYF. The CDR3 bases are TGTGCCAGCAGTTACTCCGACTCACTCTCCTACGAGCAGTACTTC.